The 29 T cell receptor beta chains given below trace back to one sample, sequenced in a study of type 1 regulatory T cells. TCRdb redid the calling of the reads with MiXCR, one entry per CDR3 protein. Among 68,000 or so distinct CDR3 sequences listed, roughly 49% were seen once. No antigen is known for these receptors. The sample was cultured non-Tr1 T cells, either the whole culture or a sorted T cell fraction (not recorded which). All receptors come from a human donor in good health.

The J gene is TRBJ1-3, the V gene TRBV12-3 or TRBV12-4; 7 nucleotides line up with TRBD1. This CDR3 contains 17 residues. With 7 bases clipped from V and 3 bases from J, the junction kept 15 bases outside the gene matches. CDR3 bases: TGTGCCAGCATCCCCGGACAGGCCGCCGGGGATGGAAACACCATATATTTT. This encodes CASIPGQAAGDGNTIYF.

J is TRBJ2-1 and V is TRBV7-2; TRBD2 aligns across 8 bases. The CDR3 spans 16 residues. The germline V gene has CDR1 SGHTA and CDR2 FQGNSA. V lost 5 bases, J lost 5 bases, and 11 bases stayed unmatched. The CDR3 DNA follows: TGTGCCAGCAGCAGAGGGGGACTAGGGACCGACAATGAGCAGTTCTTC. Translating gives CASSRGGLGTDNEQFF.

The chain has TRBV12-3 or TRBV12-4 and TRBJ2-3, with a weak D call TRBD2 (7 bases). The CDR3 has 17 residues. The ends were cut back, 6 bases at V and 0 bases at J, with 19 bases in the middle. As DNA, the CDR3 is TGTGCCAGCAGCCACACAAGGGGGGGCCTTAGCACAGATACGCAGTATTTT. Translating it yields CASSHTRGGLSTDTQYF.

The CDR3 loop is CSASGTSWGEQFF. CDR3 sequence (DNA): TGCAGTGCTAGTGGGACTAGCTGGGGTGAGCAGTTCTTC. The J gene is TRBJ2-1, the V gene TRBV20-1, with 9 positions matching TRBD2. Trimming cost V 3 bases and J 9 bases; bases outside gene matches: 6. The CDR3 totals 13 residues. The germline V gene encodes CDR1 DFQATT and CDR2 SNEGSKA (reference sequence).

In the case of this clonotype: The missing conserved phenylalanine or tryptophan at the end of this CDR3 makes a read error likely. The CDR3 DNA reads TGTGCCAGCAGCCAAAGTGGGGAGACTATAGATACGCAGTATTAT. Translation gives CASSQSGETIDTQYY. The chain is built from TRBV3-1 and TRBJ2-3; the D gene is possibly TRBD2 (5 bases). This CDR3 spans 15 amino acids. The V end lost 2 bases, the J end lost 5 bases, and 14 bases lay between the germline ends. Germline CDR1 reads LGHDT; CDR2 reads YNNKEL (reference sequence).

The V gene is TRBV9, the J gene TRBJ1-1; no clear D. Deletions cut 2 bases from V and 2 bases from J, with 13 bases between. This CDR3 contains 15 residues. Per the germline V gene, CDR1 is SGDLS and CDR2 is YYNGEE. The DNA of the CDR3 is TGTGCCAGCAGCGTCCACCCCTGGGGAAACACTGAAGCTTTCTTT. It specifies CASSVHPWGNTEAFF.

On this clonotype itself: Since a much larger clone is just one base distant, this may be a read error. The V gene is TRBV4-2, the J gene TRBJ1-5, with D possibly being TRBD1 (6 bases). In germline, CDR1 is LGHNA, CDR2 YNFKEQ. The CDR3 runs 15 residues. The CDR3: CASNQEDRGNQPQHF. CDR3 DNA: TGTGCCAGCAACCAAGAGGACAGAGGTAATCAGCCCCAGCATTTT.

This clonotype was counted a few times. J is TRBJ1-1 and V is TRBV12-3 or TRBV12-4; possibly TRBD1 for D (5 bases). Trimming took 0 bases from V and 0 from J, leaving 8 bases between them. The CDR3 totals 15 residues. This chain's CDR3 is CASSLAGGLNTEAFF. CDR3 DNA sequence: TGTGCCAGCAGTTTAGCCGGGGGGTTGAACACTGAAGCTTTCTTT.

The chain is built from TRBV6-5 and TRBJ2-5; 12 positions match TRBD2. This CDR3 spans 15 amino acids. With 5 bases clipped from V and 4 bases from J, the junction kept 5 bases outside the gene matches. Per the germline V gene, CDR1 is MNHEY and CDR2 is SVGAGI. CDR3 loop: CASSASGGESETQYF. The CDR3 DNA sequence: TGTGCCAGCAGTGCTAGCGGGGGGGAATCAGAGACCCAGTACTTC.

V is TRBV27 and J is TRBJ2-3; a possible D gene is TRBD1 (6 bases). The length of the CDR3 is 16 residues. The V and J ends lost 6 bases and 0 bases respectively, with 16 bases between them. The germline V gene has CDR1 MNHEY and CDR2 SMNVEV (reference sequence). The CDR3 DNA follows: TGTGCCAGCAGACACCTGGACAGTTTAAGCACAGATACGCAGTATTTT. Its translation: CASRHLDSLSTDTQYF.

The chain has TRBV29-1 and TRBJ2-5; D might be TRBD2 (5 bases). This CDR3 comprises 13 residues. The V end was cut by 6 bases, the J end by 5 bases, with 16 bases between. Germline CDR1 is SQVTM and CDR2 is ANQGSEA. The DNA of the CDR3 is TGCAGCGTCCAAGGACTGGGTCGGGAGACCCAGTACTTC. This encodes CSVQGLGRETQYF.

The rearrangement joins TRBV12-3 or TRBV12-4 to TRBJ2-7; a weak D match, TRBD2 (7 bases). V gave up 7 bases and J gave up 5 bases, with 21 bases separating them. There are 15 residues in the CDR3. The CDR3 is CASTRGGGAMDEQYF. In DNA, the CDR3 is TGTGCCAGCACACGAGGGGGGGGGGCGATGGACGAGCAGTACTTC.

The V and J genes are TRBV5-1 and TRBJ2-2, with D perhaps matching TRBD1 (6 bases). The length of the CDR3 is 15 residues. Trimming shortened V by 0 bases and J by 0 bases, and 6 bases separated the two germline ends. In germline, CDR1 is SGHRS, CDR2 YFSETQ. The chain's CDR3 is CASSLGTANTGELFF. The CDR3 DNA reads as TGCGCCAGCAGCTTGGGGACAGCGAACACCGGGGAGCTGTTTTTT.

V and J are TRBV6-1 and TRBJ2-7; 11 nucleotides line up with TRBD2. Germline trimming cut 7 bases from V and 1 base from J; bases unmatched to any gene: 6. The CDR3 is 15 residues long. Germline CDR1 and CDR2: MNHNS and SASEGT. The CDR3 coding sequence is TGTGCCAGCACCCAAGGACTAGCGGGTTCCTACGAGCAGTACTTC. Its protein product is CASTQGLAGSYEQYF.

This clonotype appeared a few times. This chain uses TRBV5-1 with TRBJ1-5; no clear D gene. CDR3 length equals 14 residues. CDR1 is SGHRS, CDR2 YFSETQ, per germline. V lost 4 bases to trimming and J lost 3 bases, with 11 bases between them. The DNA for the CDR3 is TGCGCCAGCAGCATTGCGGAGTCCAATCAGCCCCAGCATTTT. Translation: CASSIAESNQPQHF.

This clonotype was observed a handful of times. The chain employs TRBV5-4 and TRBJ2-7; 11 nucleotides align to TRBD2. The CDR3 has 15 residues. V lost 0 bases and J lost 6; bases outside the gene matches: 5. The germline V gene encodes CDR1 SGHNT and CDR2 YYREEE (reference sequence). CDR3 protein: CASSLETSGGLEQYF. DNA for the CDR3: TGTGCCAGCAGCTTGGAAACTAGCGGGGGCCTCGAGCAGTACTTC.

This rearrangement joins TRBV12-3 or TRBV12-4 to TRBJ1-6, with D uncertain. CDR3 length: 14 residues. Trimming stripped 6 bases from V and 7 bases from J, with 13 bases between. CDR3: CASSPGRENSPLHF. The CDR3 DNA follows: TGTGCCAGCAGCCCCGGTCGAGAGAATTCACCCCTCCACTTT.

In the case of this clonotype: A much larger clone lies a single base off, so this may be a read error. The genes are TRBV20-1 and TRBJ2-2, with D possibly matching TRBD2 (5 bases). The V gene's germline CDR1 is DFQATT and CDR2 SNEGSKA (reference sequence). V was cut by 6 bases and J by 4 bases, with 9 bases left in between. The length of the CDR3 is 12 residues. Here the CDR3 reads CSAYGLTGELFF. CDR3 DNA: TGCAGTGCCTATGGACTCACCGGGGAGCTGTTTTTT.

The chain is built from TRBV4-1 and TRBJ2-1, with D perhaps TRBD1 (5 bases). V was clipped by 1 base and J by 5 bases, with 12 bases between them. The CDR3 loop spans 15 amino acids. CDR1 MGHRA and CDR2 YSYEKL come from the germline V gene. This chain's CDR3 is CASSQGGSGDNEQFF. The CDR3 DNA follows: TGCGCCAGCAGCCAAGGGGGCTCGGGTGACAATGAGCAGTTCTTC.

This clonotype was found a few times. The chain carries TRBV29-1 and TRBJ1-1; 9 bases match TRBD1. Germline CDR1 SQVTM, CDR2 ANQGSEA. This CDR3 has 12 amino acids. J was trimmed by 6 bases and V by 4 bases; bases with no gene match: 3. The CDR3 region has the DNA TGCAGCGTTGCGGACAGGGGCGCTGAAGCTTTCTTT. As protein: CSVADRGAEAFF.

The chain recombines TRBV13 with TRBJ2-4; maybe TRBD2 (6 bases). Germline V lookup: CDR1 PRHDT, CDR2 FYEKMQ (reference sequence). The CDR3 length is 19 residues. V was cut by 2 bases and J by 0 bases, with 20 bases left in between. CDR3 sequence (DNA): TGTGCCAGCAGCTTACGGGGGTTGTTTAGGAGTGGAGCCAAAAACATTCAGTACTTC. Protein: CASSLRGLFRSGAKNIQYF.

CDR3 amino acids: CASRKKQVKPQHF. CDR3 coding DNA: TGTGCCAGCAGGAAAAAACAGGTTAAGCCCCAGCATTTT. The chain joins TRBV28 to TRBJ1-5; D is possibly TRBD1 (5 bases). Germline assignment: CDR1 MDHEN and CDR2 SYDVKM. This CDR3 region has 13 residues. V was cut by 6 bases and J by 8 bases, with 14 bases left in between.

V and J are TRBV19 and TRBJ1-2, with TRBD1 as a possible D gene (6 bases). The V gene lost 5 bases and the J gene lost 6 bases, with 13 bases spanning the gap. In germline, CDR1 is LNHDA, CDR2 SQIVND (reference sequence). The CDR3 length is 13 residues. The CDR3 loop is CASSADSGHGYTF. The CDR3 DNA sequence: TGTGCCAGTAGTGCGGACAGTGGACATGGCTACACCTTC. Variable domain in full (rest from reference TRBV19 and TRBJ1-2): DGGITQSPKYLFRKEGQNVTLSCEQNLNHDAMYWYRQDPGQGLRLIYYSQIVNDFQKGDIAEGYSVSREKKESFPLTVTSAQKNPTAFYLCASSADSGHGYTFGSGTRLTVV.

This chain connects TRBV15 to TRBJ2-5; no clear D gene. The CDR3 loop spans 14 amino acids. Deletions cut 0 bases from V and 1 base from J, with 6 bases between. CDR1 is LNHNV, CDR2 YYDKDF, per germline (reference sequence). The CDR3 sequence: CATSRDASQETQYF. The CDR3 nucleotides are TGTGCCACCAGCAGAGATGCTTCCCAAGAGACCCAGTACTTC.

As DNA, the CDR3 is TGTGCCAGCAGTTCCCCAACAGGTCTTCGGCGGAACACCATATATTTT. Translated: CASSSPTGLRRNTIYF. The chain recombines TRBV27 with TRBJ1-3; weak D call: TRBD1 (5 bases). Germline V gene lookup returns CDR1 MNHEY and CDR2 SMNVEV (reference sequence). The CDR3 loop spans 16 amino acids. Trimming shortened V by 4 bases and J by 7 bases, and 20 bases separated the two germline ends.

This chain links TRBV6-2 or TRBV6-3 with TRBJ1-6; no firm D call. V was shortened by 6 bases and J by 10 bases, with 13 bases between the two germline ends. Germline V CDR1 and CDR2: MNHEY, SVGEGT. The CDR3 totals 13 residues. This chain's CDR3 is CASSPTPVSPLHF. In nucleotides, the CDR3 is TGTGCCAGCAGCCCGACCCCCGTCTCACCCCTCCACTTT.

This clonotype was recorded only once. The chain uses TRBV5-1 and TRBJ2-3; D tentatively reads TRBD1 or TRBD2 (6 bases each). The CDR3 consists of 13 residues. V shed 4 bases and J shed 11 bases, with 17 bases lying between them. Per germline, CDR1 SGHRS and CDR2 YFSETQ. This CDR3 is CASSPGGGSRQYF. In DNA, the CDR3 is TGCGCCAGCAGCCCCGGAGGGGGTAGCCGGCAGTATTTT.

The chain carries TRBV18 and TRBJ2-7; D is unclear. Germline V gene data show CDR1 as KGHSH and CDR2 as LQKENI. The CDR3 has 14 amino acids. Trimming left V 2 bases short and J 7 bases short, with 15 bases between. CDR3 DNA: TGTGCCAGCTCACCAACCCCCCGGGTAGAGGAGCAGTACTTC. Translating gives CASSPTPRVEEQYF.

This clonotype was detected a few times. This sequence joins TRBV20-1 and TRBJ2-1; 8 bases agree with TRBD1. Germline V CDR1 and CDR2: DFQATT, SNEGSKA (reference sequence). The CDR3 loop spans 16 amino acids. Losses at the gene ends were 1 base for V and 3 bases for J; bases not matched to a gene: 8. CDR3 protein: CSARARTGPLYNEQFF. DNA for the CDR3: TGCAGTGCTAGAGCTCGGACAGGGCCCCTCTACAATGAGCAGTTCTTC.